Following are 4 T cell receptor beta chains from one sample sequenced in a study of vaccination and CD4 T cells after COVID-19. No antigens are known for them. Sequence data for DNA of cultured CD4+ T cells were generated by the Oncomine TCR Beta short-read assay. TCRdb redid the calling of the PCR reads with MiXCR, one entry per CDR3 protein. The repertoire holds roughly 15,000 distinct CDR3 sequences, with approximately 39% as singletons. Indicated treatment: roughly nine-day PBMC culture with coronavirus spike peptide pools or control peptides (ViraFEST assay). The source material was CD4+ T cells from blood, cultured in vitro. The receptors shown here come from a human donor who had recovered from COVID-19.

This clonotype was seen only a few times. The rearrangement links TRBV6-1 to TRBJ2-7, with 8 bases that match TRBD2. V lost 10 bases to trimming and J lost 0 bases; unmatched junction nucleotides: 14. The CDR3 is 16 amino acids. Germline CDR1 and CDR2: MNHNS and SASEGT. The CDR3 protein is CATSGSGGSYSYEQYF. CDR3 nucleotides: TGTGCCACCTCGGGGAGCGGGGGATCTTACTCCTACGAGCAGTACTTC.

This chain joins TRBV10-3 and TRBJ1-1, with a weak D call TRBD1 (5 bases). The CDR3 loop spans 15 amino acids. CDR1 is ENHRY and CDR2 is SYGVKD in the germline V gene. The V end lost 0 bases, the J end lost 1 base, and 9 bases lay between the germline ends. CDR3 sequence reads: CAISESRDGNTEAFF. Written as DNA, the CDR3 is TGTGCCATCAGTGAGTCGAGGGACGGGAACACTGAAGCTTTCTTT.

This clonotype appeared a few times. The chain carries TRBV4-2 and TRBJ2-1; TRBD2 aligns across 7 bases. The V gene end was trimmed by 0 bases and the J gene end by 4 bases; junction bases not matched to a gene: 9. CDR3 length: 17 residues. CDR1 and CDR2 (germline): LGHNA, YNFKEQ. As DNA, the CDR3 is TGTGCCAGCAGCCAAGATGCGACCTCGGGAGGTTACAATGAGCAGTTCTTC. This sequence encodes CASSQDATSGGYNEQFF.

The V call is TRBV6-1, the J call TRBJ2-5; no firm D call. The germline V gene encodes CDR1 MNHNS and CDR2 SASEGT. The CDR3 covers 13 residues. V lost 7 bases to trimming and J lost 2 bases, with 11 bases between them. The CDR3 DNA follows: TGTGCCAGCACGCAACAACTGCAAGAGACCCAGTACTTC. This gives the protein CASTQQLQETQYF.